Listed below are T cell receptor beta chains from one sample, sequenced in a study of T cell repertoires in cytomegalovirus infection. TCRdb redid the calling of the reads with MiXCR, one entry per CDR3 protein. Here the sample spans 650,000 to 900,000 distinct CDR3 sequences, roughly 33% being singletons. No cognate antigen is known for these TCRs. Specimen: cultured CD8+ T cells from PBMCs, collected from culture after CMV antigen stimulation. These receptors all stem from a human donor in good health (CMV status not recorded). Some clones in this sample may be carry-over from other donors' samples. CDR3s include the opening cysteine and the closing phenylalanine or tryptophan. D genes are given only for firm matches. A clone size is listed for some rows: how often the clone was seen (once, few, many), or a class if it is expanded.

V,J,size,D,DNA,CDR3
TRBV9,TRBJ2-2,NA,TRBD1,TGTGCCAGCAGCGGAGACAGGGGGCTTGCCGGGGAGCTGTTTTTT,CASSGDRGLAGELFF
TRBV7-9,TRBJ1-6,NA,TRBD1,TGTGCCAGCACAGACAGGGGGAATAGTTCACCCCTCCACTTT,CASTDRGNSSPLHF
TRBV29-1,TRBJ1-2,NA,NA,TGCAGCGTTGAAGATGGGGGCAGCTATGGCTACACCTTC,CSVEDGGSYGYTF
TRBV27,TRBJ1-1,NA,NA,TGTGCCAGCAGTCCGATAGAGGGGGTTCGCACTGAAGCTTTCTTT,CASSPIEGVRTEAFF
TRBV12-5,TRBJ1-3,NA,NA,TGTGCTAGTGGTTCCCCCGTTTCTGGGGACACCTCTGGAAACACCATATATTTT,CASGSPVSGDTSGNTIYF
TRBV6-6,TRBJ2-3,NA,NA,TGTGCCAGCACCCTCCGAAGCGCAGGGGGGTCGGATACGCAGTATTTT,CASTLRSAGGSDTQYF
TRBV19,TRBJ2-1,NA,NA,TGTGCCAGTCCCGTCATAGGGGACTACAATGAGCAGTTCTTC,CASPVIGDYNEQFF
TRBV27,TRBJ2-7,NA,TRBD2,TGTGCCAGCAGTTCCTTTCCCCGAGAACTAGCGGGGTACGAGCAGTACTTC,CASSSFPRELAGYEQYF
TRBV29-1,TRBJ1-2,few,TRBD1,TGCAGCGGGGACCCGGGACAGGAGATTGGCTACACCTTC,CSGDPGQEIGYTF
TRBV10-2,TRBJ2-1,NA,TRBD1,TGCGCCAGCAGTGACCCCAGGGGGAGCTCCTACAATGAGCAGTTCTTC,CASSDPRGSSYNEQFF
TRBV19,TRBJ1-1,NA,NA,TGTGCCAGTAGTATAAACGGTTTAACTGAAGCTTTCTTT,CASSINGLTEAFF
TRBV4-2,TRBJ2-5,NA,NA,TGTGCCAGCAGCCAAGCTTCCGTCCGTAGGGAGACCCAGTACTTC,CASSQASVRRETQYF
TRBV15,TRBJ1-1,many,TRBD1,TGTGCCACCAGCAGGGACAGGGGGCGCACTGAAGCTTTCTTT,CATSRDRGRTEAFF
TRBV5-6,TRBJ2-3,few,NA,TGTGCCAGCAGCTTGGGAGCAGGTTCGCAGTATTTT,CASSLGAGSQYF
TRBV7-3,TRBJ2-2,few,NA,TGTGCCAGCAGCTTAATCCGAAGGGGGATGACCGGGGAGCTGTTTTTT,CASSLIRRGMTGELFF
TRBV12-3/TRBV12-4,TRBJ2-3,NA,NA,TGTGCCAGCAGTACCCCACTTAGGGGCGCAGATACGCAGTATTTT,CASSTPLRGADTQYF
TRBV7-9,TRBJ1-2,few,TRBD1,TGTGCCAGCAGCTTAGTATCGGGACAGGGTTATGGCTACACCTTC,CASSLVSGQGYGYTF
TRBV20-1,TRBJ2-3,NA,NA,TGCAGTGCACGCCTGACTCGCACAGATACGCAGTATTTT,CSARLTRTDTQYF
TRBV6-5,TRBJ1-1,NA,NA,TGTGCCAGCAGTTACTCGAAGTTTGATGGTAACACTGAAGCTTTCTTT,CASSYSKFDGNTEAFF